The present TCR beta chain was sequenced within a study of cytomegalovirus exposure and HLA in healthy donors. The validation cohort, a group of more than 95 subjects, included the donors and was separate from the approximately 670-subject first cohort. The data were produced by immunoSEQ multiplex PCR, yet TCRdb's version contains in-frame clones alone and is incomplete. The sample lists roughly 180,000 clones; approximately 80% were seen once. This clone was detected only once. As yet, its antigen is unknown. The germline V gene encodes CDR1 MNHEY and CDR2 SMNVEV (reference sequence). The J segment lost 5 bases and the V segment lost 3 bases, leaving 7 bases of the junction unmatched. This CDR3 comprises 14 residues. Study findings and constraints: Among TCR beta chains, those listed as cytomegalovirus-associated numbered about 160. As was reported, the classifier diagnosed cytomegalovirus status with high specificity and sensitivity.

Sequences were obtained from PBMCs. The TCR comes from a young man in good health and CMV-seropositive. V and J are TRBV27 and TRBJ2-7; 7 nucleotides line up with TRBD2. CDR3 nucleotides: TGTGCCAGCAGTTTGGCGGGAGAACCCCACGAGCAGTACTTC. It specifies CASSLAGEPHEQYF.